Reported below is one TCR beta chain. The target antigen is unknown. Profiling relied on immunoSEQ multiplex PCR, and the TCRdb table lists in-frame clones only, not all of them. The table has 48,000 or so clones, roughly three quarters seen once. The sample belongs to a study of OX40 agonist ivuxolimab in advanced cancers. For the study at large: An anti-OX40 (CD134) antibody with agonistic activity, ivuxolimab, was administered to patients. Findings and limits, study-wide: CD4+ T cells averaged fewer expanded clones than CD8+ T cells.

V shed 1 base, J shed 4 bases, and the junction held 5 bases outside the gene matches. Germline assignment: CDR1 SQVTM and CDR2 ANQGSEA. The CDR3 has 14 residues. Baseline, cycle 4 day 1, and cycle 7 day 1 were the blood sampling points. This chain joins TRBV29-1 and TRBJ2-7; 9 bases are a match to TRBD1. The sample consisted of CD4+ or CD8+ T cells sorted from blood, taken in a trial of the OX40 agonist ivuxolimab. The receptor's source is an adult with an advanced solid tumor such as melanoma, head and neck, liver or kidney cancer. The CDR3 region has the DNA TGCAGCGTTGAAGGTAGACAGGGGGGTTACGAGCAGTACTTC. Translation gives CSVEGRQGGYEQYF.